The 7 T cell receptor beta chains below were found in one sample sequenced in a study of regulatory T cells in long-lasting Graves disease. The time point denotes: newly diagnosed GD, antithyroid drugs for less than 3 months. PBMC-extracted RNA yielded the TCR library. Construction of TCR beta libraries relied on iRepertoire HTBI primers and on Arm-PCR targeting CDR3 regions. TCRdb independently ran MiXCR on the multiplex PCR reads; one entry per CDR3 protein. This table holds about 330,000 distinct CDR3 sequences, roughly 16% found once. The sample also formed part of further work on T cells in Graves' hyperthyroidism and ophthalmopathy.

Specimen: peripheral blood mononuclear cells (PBMCs), collected at new diagnosis, from a patient treated with antithyroid drugs. These receptor sequences come from a young woman with Graves disease.

The CDR3 DNA reads as TGTGCCAGCAGTTACAGGCAGGGCTCTGGCTACACCTTC. As protein: CASSYRQGSGYTF. This chain joins TRBV6-2 or TRBV6-3 and TRBJ1-2; a possible D gene is TRBD1 (5 bases). Germline V gene data show CDR1 as MNHEY and CDR2 as SVGEGT. This CDR3 has 13 amino acids. V was cut by 2 bases and J by 7 bases, with 11 bases left in between.

This clonotype occurred a few times. The genes are TRBV7-9 and TRBJ2-4; 8 bases are shared with TRBD1. The CDR3 covers 15 residues. Germline V CDR1 and CDR2: SEHNR, FQNEAQ (reference sequence). Trimming cost V 3 bases and J 1 base; bases outside gene matches: 2. For the CDR3, the DNA is TGTGCCAGCAGCTTGCAGGGGGCGGCCAAAAACATTCAGTACTTC. Translating it yields CASSLQGAAKNIQYF.

On this clonotype: This sequence is one base from a far larger clone and is likely a read error. Lacking the conserved final phenylalanine or tryptophan, this CDR3 likely reflects a read error. This sequence joins TRBV7-9 and TRBJ2-5, with D perhaps matching TRBD1 (5 bases). The germline V gene encodes CDR1 SEHNR and CDR2 FQNEAQ (reference sequence). Between the trimmed V and J ends, which lost 2 bases and 4 bases, there was a span of 5 bases. The CDR3 totals 12 residues. CDR3 DNA sequence: TGTGCCAGCAGCTTACAGGGAGAGACCCAGTACCTC. Amino acid sequence: CASSLQGETQYL.

As regards this clonotype: Being one base from a much bigger clone, this may be a read error. This chain connects TRBV18 to TRBJ1-1; TRBD1 aligns across 7 bases. The CDR3 covers 16 residues. CDR1 is KGHSH and CDR2 is LQKENI in the germline V gene. J was trimmed by 1 base and V by 5 bases; bases with no gene match: 10. The DNA of the CDR3 is TGTGCCAGCTCATCCGGACAGGAGAAGGCGAACACTGAAGCTTTCTTT. Its translation is CASSSGQEKANTEAFF. The full variable domain, rest sourced from reference TRBV18 and TRBJ1-1, is NAGVMQNPRHLVRRRGQEARLRCSPMKGHSHVYWYRQLPEEGLKFMVYLQKENIIDESGMPKERFSAEFPKEGPSILRIQQVVRGDSAAYFCASSSGQEKANTEAFFGQGTRLTVV.

This chain connects TRBV2 to TRBJ2-2, with TRBD2 identical over 13 bases. CDR3 size: 15 residues. Germline values: CDR1 SNHLY, CDR2 FYNNEI. With V trimmed by 5 bases and J by 5 bases, 2 bases remained unmatched. This chain's CDR3 is CASSWTSGGTGELFF. The CDR3 DNA follows: TGTGCCAGCAGTTGGACTAGCGGGGGTACCGGGGAGCTGTTTTTT.

Many counts were recorded for this clonotype. The V and J genes are TRBV5-1 and TRBJ2-7, with D perhaps TRBD1 (5 bases). In germline, CDR1 is SGHRS, CDR2 YFSETQ. The CDR3 sequence is 14 residues long. Trimming removed 4 bases from V and 3 bases from J, with 14 bases in between. This chain's CDR3 is CASSQARQHYEQYF. The DNA of the CDR3 is TGCGCCAGCAGCCAAGCAAGACAGCACTACGAGCAGTACTTC.

The table lists this clonotype with many counts. The chain is built from TRBV28 and TRBJ1-1; TRBD1 might be the D (5 bases). Between the trimmed V and J ends, which lost 7 bases and 0 bases, there was a span of 12 bases. Germline lookup yields CDR1 MDHEN and CDR2 SYDVKM. The CDR3 contains 14 residues. In nucleotides, the CDR3 is TGTGCCAGCATAAGGGGAGCGGTGAACACTGAAGCTTTCTTT. Its protein product is CASIRGAVNTEAFF.